This passage covers 14 T cell receptor beta chains from one sample sequenced in a study of blood T cells in healthy people across ages. With a J-beta primer mix and a sample-barcoded 5' primer, a second PCR ran 7 to 11 cycles. TCRdb ran MiXCR on the 5' RACE reads and lists one entry per CDR3 protein. The sample has roughly 1.4 million distinct CDR3 sequences; roughly 59% are singletons. The sample taken for sequencing was blood. The receptors were gathered from a man aged 18-30 years in good health.

In nucleotides, the CDR3 is TGTGCCAGCAGCCAAGATTTGGACTGGGGGTGGGAGACCCAGTACTTC. Protein product: CASSQDLDWGWETQYF. The chain uses TRBV4-2 and TRBJ2-5, with D perhaps being TRBD1 or TRBD2 (5 bases each). V lost 0 bases, J lost 5 bases, and 16 bases lay in between. CDR3 length equals 16 residues. CDR1 and CDR2 (germline): LGHNA, YNFKEQ.

This clonotype was recorded a few times. The V call is TRBV10-1, the J call TRBJ2-4; D is unresolved. Judging by the DNA end, TRBJ2-7 fits better; the J call may be wrong. This CDR3 has 13 residues. Germline CDR1 and CDR2: WNHNN and SYGVQD (reference sequence). DNA of the CDR3: TGCGCCAGCTGTCCGACGCTCACCGCCGAGCAGTACTTC. Its protein product is CASCPTLTAEQYF.

A remark on this clonotype: A read error may produce the germline difference seen at one junction end. The chain uses TRBV4-1 and TRBJ1-1; weak D call: TRBD1 (5 bases). The CDR3 runs to 15 residues. Germline-derived CDR1 and CDR2 are MGHRA and YSYEKL. The CDR3 reads CASSQDRGPNTEVFF. Here the CDR3 DNA reads TGCGCCAGCAGCCAAGATAGGGGACCGAACACTGAAGTTTTCTTT.

Only one count was recorded for this clonotype. The chain links TRBV7-2 to TRBJ1-1, with D perhaps TRBD1 (6 bases). This CDR3 is built from 14 residues. Looked up from germline, CDR1 is SGHTA and CDR2 is FQGNSA. V gave up 5 bases and J gave up 3 bases, with 13 bases separating them. The chain's CDR3 is CASSLSGAYTEAFF. CDR3 bases: TGTGCCAGCAGCCTATCAGGGGCGTACACTGAAGCTTTCTTT.

This sequence joins TRBV7-2 and TRBJ1-2, with D unclear. Germline V gene sequence: CDR1 SGHTA, CDR2 FQGNSA. Trimming took 5 bases from V and 6 from J, leaving 7 bases between them. CDR3 length: 11 residues. CDR3 coding DNA: TGTGCCAGCAGCCCGATAGATGGCTACACCTTC. Translation gives CASSPIDGYTF.

This sequence joins TRBV29-1 and TRBJ1-1; no clear D gene. Germline CDR1 reads SQVTM; CDR2 reads ANQGSEA. V gave up 7 bases and J gave up 1 base, with 10 bases separating them. This CDR3 spans 12 amino acids. CDR3 region: CSATPGNTEAFF. In nucleotides, the CDR3 is TGCAGCGCCACCCCCGGGAACACTGAAGCTTTCTTT.

The chain couples TRBV5-1 to TRBJ2-5; the D gene is possibly TRBD1 (6 bases). The J call could be wrong; TRBJ2-7 is a better fit for the DNA end. CDR3 length: 14 residues. Germline V CDR1 and CDR2: SGHRS, YFSETQ. CDR3 in amino acids: CASSQGHLSYEQYF. CDR3 sequence (DNA): TGCGCCAGCAGCCAGGGACACTTAAGCTACGAGCAGTACTTC.

This clonotype has only a few counts. The V gene is TRBV7-2, the J gene TRBJ2-4; no clear D gene. Germline V CDR1 and CDR2: SGHTA, FQGNSA. The CDR3 length is 11 residues. The V and J ends lost 0 bases and 13 bases respectively, with 7 bases between them. CDR3 bases: TGTGCCAGCAGCTTAGCGAAGGAGCAGTACTTC. Amino acids: CASSLAKEQYF.

The V and J genes are TRBV6-5 and TRBJ1-2; D is uncertain. V was pared by 9 bases and J by 8 bases, with 13 bases between. Germline assignment: CDR1 MNHEY and CDR2 SVGAGI. The length of the CDR3 is 11 residues. The CDR3 here is CASQEPQGYTF. The CDR3 DNA reads TGTGCCAGTCAGGAACCTCAAGGCTACACCTTC.

This clonotype came up a few times. V usage is TRBV7-6 and J usage is TRBJ2-3; TRBD2 is a possible D gene (5 bases). CDR3 length: 16 residues. V shed 1 base and J shed 1 base, with 12 bases lying between them. The germline CDR1 and CDR2 sequences are SGHVS and FNYEAQ. CDR3 residues: CASSLVDYPGTDTQYF. For the CDR3, the DNA is TGTGCCAGCAGCTTAGTTGACTATCCCGGCACAGATACGCAGTATTTT.

The rearrangement links TRBV6-2 or TRBV6-3 to TRBJ2-3, with 14 bases aligning to TRBD2. Per germline, CDR1 MNHEY and CDR2 SVGEGT. The CDR3 has 18 residues. J was trimmed by 3 bases and V by 2 bases; bases with no gene match: 7. The CDR3 sequence: CASSYHTGTSGRTDTQYF. The CDR3 DNA is TGTGCCAGCAGTTACCATACTGGGACTAGCGGGAGAACAGATACGCAGTATTTT.

This clonotype was seen once. The chain links TRBV4-1 to TRBJ1-1, with 9 nucleotides matching TRBD1. Germline trimming cut 8 bases from V and 7 bases from J; bases unmatched to any gene: 11. The CDR3 contains 14 residues. Per the germline V gene, CDR1 is MGHRA and CDR2 is YSYEKL. CDR3 in DNA: TGCGCCAGCGGTCACAACAGGGGGCAGGATGAAGCTTTCTTT. This translates into CASGHNRGQDEAFF.

The chain carries TRBV29-1 and TRBJ2-3; D is ambiguous. Trimming shortened V by 5 bases and J by 0 bases, and 15 bases separated the two germline ends. The CDR3 has 15 amino acids. The germline V gene has CDR1 SQVTM and CDR2 ANQGSEA. CDR3 amino acids: CSVPEILPSTDTQYF. The CDR3 DNA reads as TGCAGCGTTCCCGAAATCCTCCCTAGCACAGATACGCAGTATTTT.

This clonotype was counted many times. The chain joins TRBV27 to TRBJ2-1, with 7 nucleotides matching TRBD2. The length of the CDR3 is 15 residues. V lost 4 bases and J lost 2; bases outside the gene matches: 5. The germline gives CDR1 MNHEY, CDR2 SMNVEV (reference sequence). The CDR3 here is CASSYTSDPYNEQFF. CDR3 DNA: TGTGCCAGCAGTTATACTAGCGATCCCTACAATGAGCAGTTCTTC.